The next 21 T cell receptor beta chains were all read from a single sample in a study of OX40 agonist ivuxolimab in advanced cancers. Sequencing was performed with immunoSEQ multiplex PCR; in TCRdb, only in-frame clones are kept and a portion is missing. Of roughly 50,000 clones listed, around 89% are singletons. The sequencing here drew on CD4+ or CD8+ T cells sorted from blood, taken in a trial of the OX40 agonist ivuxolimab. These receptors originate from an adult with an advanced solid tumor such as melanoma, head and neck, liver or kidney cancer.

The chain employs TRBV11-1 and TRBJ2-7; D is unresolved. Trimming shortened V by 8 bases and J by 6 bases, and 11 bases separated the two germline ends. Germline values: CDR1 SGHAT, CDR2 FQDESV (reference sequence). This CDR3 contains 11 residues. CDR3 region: CASQNISEQYF. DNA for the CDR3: TGTGCCAGCCAGAACATCTCCGAGCAGTACTTC.

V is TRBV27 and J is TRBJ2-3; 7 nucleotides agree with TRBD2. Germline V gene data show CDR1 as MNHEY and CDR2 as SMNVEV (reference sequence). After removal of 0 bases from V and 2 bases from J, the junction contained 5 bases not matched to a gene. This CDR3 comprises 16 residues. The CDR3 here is CASSLSASGVTDTQYF. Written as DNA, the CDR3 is TGTGCCAGCAGTTTATCAGCTAGCGGTGTCACAGATACGCAGTATTTT.

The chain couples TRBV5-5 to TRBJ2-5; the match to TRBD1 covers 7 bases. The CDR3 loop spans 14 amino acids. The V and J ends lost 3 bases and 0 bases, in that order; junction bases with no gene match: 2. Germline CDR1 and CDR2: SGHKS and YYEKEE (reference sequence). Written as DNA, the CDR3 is TGTGCCAGCAGCTCGGACAGGTACCAAGAGACCCAGTACTTC. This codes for CASSSDRYQETQYF.

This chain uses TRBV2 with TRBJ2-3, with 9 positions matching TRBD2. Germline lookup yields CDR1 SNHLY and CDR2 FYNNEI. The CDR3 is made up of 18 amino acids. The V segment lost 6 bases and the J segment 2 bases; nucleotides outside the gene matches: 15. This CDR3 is CASSEFLVAGGPTDTQYF. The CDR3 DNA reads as TGTGCCAGCAGCGAGTTCTTAGTGGCGGGAGGGCCCACAGATACGCAGTATTTT. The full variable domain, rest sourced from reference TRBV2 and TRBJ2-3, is EPEVTQTPSHQVTQMGQEVILRCVPISNHLYFYWYRQILGQKVEFLVSFYNNEISEKSEIFDDQFSVERPDGSNFTLKIRSTKLEDSAMYFCASSEFLVAGGPTDTQYFGPGTRLTVL.

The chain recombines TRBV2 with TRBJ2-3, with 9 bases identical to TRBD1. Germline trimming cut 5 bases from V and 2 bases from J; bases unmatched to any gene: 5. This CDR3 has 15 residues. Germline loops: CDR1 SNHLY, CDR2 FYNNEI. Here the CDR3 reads CASSPTGGYTDTQYF. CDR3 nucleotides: TGTGCCAGCAGTCCGACAGGGGGTTACACAGATACGCAGTATTTT.

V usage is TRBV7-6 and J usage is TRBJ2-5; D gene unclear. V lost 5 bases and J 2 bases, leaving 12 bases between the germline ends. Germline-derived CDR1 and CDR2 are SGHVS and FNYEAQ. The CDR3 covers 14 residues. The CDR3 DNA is TGTGCCAGCAGCACGGCGATTGGTCAAGAGACCCAGTACTTC. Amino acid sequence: CASSTAIGQETQYF.

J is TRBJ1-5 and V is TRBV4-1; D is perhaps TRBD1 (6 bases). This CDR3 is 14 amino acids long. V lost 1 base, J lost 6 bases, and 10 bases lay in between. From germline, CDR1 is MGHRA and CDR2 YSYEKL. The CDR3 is CASSQVQGGQPQHF. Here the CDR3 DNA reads TGCGCCAGCAGCCAAGTACAGGGCGGTCAGCCCCAGCATTTT.

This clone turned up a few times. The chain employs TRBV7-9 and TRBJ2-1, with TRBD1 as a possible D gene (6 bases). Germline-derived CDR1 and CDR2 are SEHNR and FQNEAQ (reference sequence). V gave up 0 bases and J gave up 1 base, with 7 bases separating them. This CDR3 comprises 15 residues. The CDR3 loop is CASSLATGSYNEQFF. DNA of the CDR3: TGTGCCAGCAGCTTAGCCACAGGGTCCTACAATGAGCAGTTCTTC.

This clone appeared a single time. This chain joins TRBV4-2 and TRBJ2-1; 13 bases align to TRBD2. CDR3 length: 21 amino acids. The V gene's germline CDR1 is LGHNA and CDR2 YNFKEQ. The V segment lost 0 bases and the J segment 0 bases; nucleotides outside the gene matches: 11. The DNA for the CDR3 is TGTGCCAGCAGCCAAGAAGGGGTCGGACTAGCGGGAGTTGGCTCCTACAATGAGCAGTTCTTC. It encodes CASSQEGVGLAGVGSYNEQFF.

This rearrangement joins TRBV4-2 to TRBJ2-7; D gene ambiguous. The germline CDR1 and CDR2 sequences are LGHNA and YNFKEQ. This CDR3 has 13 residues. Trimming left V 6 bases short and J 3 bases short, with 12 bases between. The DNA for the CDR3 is TGTGCCAGCAGAGACTTAACGGGCTACGAGCAGTACTTC. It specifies CASRDLTGYEQYF.

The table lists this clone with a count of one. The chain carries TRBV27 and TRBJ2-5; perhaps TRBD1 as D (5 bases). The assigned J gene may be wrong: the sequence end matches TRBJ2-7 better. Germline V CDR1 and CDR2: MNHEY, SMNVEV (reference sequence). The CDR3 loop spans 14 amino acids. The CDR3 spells CASSFGAKPYEQYF. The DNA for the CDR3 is TGTGCCAGCAGTTTTGGGGCTAAACCCTACGAGCAGTACTTC.

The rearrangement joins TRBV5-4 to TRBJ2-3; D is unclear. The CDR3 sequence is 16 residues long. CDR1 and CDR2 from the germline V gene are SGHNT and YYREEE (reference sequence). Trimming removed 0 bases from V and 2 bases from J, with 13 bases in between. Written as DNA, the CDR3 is TGTGCCAGCAGCTTGGACAAGTGGTATGACACAGATACGCAGTATTTT. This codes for CASSLDKWYDTDTQYF.

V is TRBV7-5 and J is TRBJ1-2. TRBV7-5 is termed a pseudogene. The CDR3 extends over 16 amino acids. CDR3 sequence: CARSGGWEDSNYGYTF. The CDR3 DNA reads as TGTGCCAGAAGCGGAGGGTGGGAGGACTCCAACTATGGCTACACCTTC.

The CDR3 spells CASSLGRYHLNTEAFF. The CDR3 region has the DNA TGTGCCAGCAGCCTGGGGCGATACCACTTGAACACTGAAGCTTTCTTT. The V gene is TRBV27, the J gene TRBJ1-1, with D tentatively TRBD1 (5 bases). There are 16 residues in the CDR3. Looked up from germline, CDR1 is MNHEY and CDR2 is SMNVEV (reference sequence). With 6 bases removed from V and 0 bases from J, the gap between germline ends came to 17 bases.

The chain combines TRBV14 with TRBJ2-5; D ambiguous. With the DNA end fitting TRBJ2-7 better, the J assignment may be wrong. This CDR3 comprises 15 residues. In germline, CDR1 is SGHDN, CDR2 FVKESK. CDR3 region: CASSQDRVALNEQYF. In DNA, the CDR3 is TGTGCCAGCAGCCAAGATAGGGTCGCCTTAAACGAGCAGTACTTC.

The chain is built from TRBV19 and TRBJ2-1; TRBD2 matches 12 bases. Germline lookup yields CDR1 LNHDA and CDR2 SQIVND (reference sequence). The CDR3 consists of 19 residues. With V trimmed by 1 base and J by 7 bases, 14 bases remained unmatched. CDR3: CASSIGSLAGGGRGNEQFF. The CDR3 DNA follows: TGTGCCAGTAGTATAGGTTCCCTAGCGGGAGGGGGTCGGGGGAATGAGCAGTTCTTC.

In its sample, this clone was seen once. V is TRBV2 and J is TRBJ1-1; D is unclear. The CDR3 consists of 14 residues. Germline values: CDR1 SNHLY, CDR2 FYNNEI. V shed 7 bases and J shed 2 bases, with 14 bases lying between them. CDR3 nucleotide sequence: TGTGCCAGCACCCTTATGGATTCTAACACTGAAGCTTTCTTT. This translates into CASTLMDSNTEAFF. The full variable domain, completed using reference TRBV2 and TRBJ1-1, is EPEVTQTPSHQVTQMGQEVILRCVPISNHLYFYWYRQILGQKVEFLVSFYNNEISEKSEIFDDQFSVERPDGSNFTLKIRSTKLEDSAMYFCASTLMDSNTEAFFGQGTRLTVV.

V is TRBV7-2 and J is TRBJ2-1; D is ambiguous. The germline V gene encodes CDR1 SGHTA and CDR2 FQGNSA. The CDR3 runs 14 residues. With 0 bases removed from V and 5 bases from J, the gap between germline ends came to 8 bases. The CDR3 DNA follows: TGTGCCAGCAGCTTAGCCGCGGATGACAATGAGCAGTTCTTC. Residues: CASSLAADDNEQFF.

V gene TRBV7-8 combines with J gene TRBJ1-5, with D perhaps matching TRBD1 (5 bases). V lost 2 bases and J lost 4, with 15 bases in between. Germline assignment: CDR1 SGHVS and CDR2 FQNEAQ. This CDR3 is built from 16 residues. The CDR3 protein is CASSLLGGTDNQPQHF. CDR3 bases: TGTGCCAGCAGCTTATTGGGGGGGACTGATAATCAGCCCCAGCATTTT. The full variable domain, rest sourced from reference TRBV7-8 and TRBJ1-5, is GAGVSQSPRYKVAKRGQDVALRCDPISGHVSLFWYQQALGQGPEFLTYFQNEAQLDKSGLPSDRFFAERPEGSVSTLKIQRTQQEDSAVYLCASSLLGGTDNQPQHFGDGTRLSIL.

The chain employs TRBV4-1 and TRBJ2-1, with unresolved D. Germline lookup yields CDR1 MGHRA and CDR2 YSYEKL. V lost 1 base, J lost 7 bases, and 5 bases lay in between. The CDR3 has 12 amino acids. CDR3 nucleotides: TGCGCCAGCAGCCAAGCTCTAAATGAGCAGTTCTTC. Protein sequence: CASSQALNEQFF.

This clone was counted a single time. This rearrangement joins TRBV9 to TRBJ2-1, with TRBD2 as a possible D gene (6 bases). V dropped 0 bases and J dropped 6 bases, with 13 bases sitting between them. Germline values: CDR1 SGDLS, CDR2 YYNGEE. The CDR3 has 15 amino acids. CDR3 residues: CASSVEALAPNEQFF. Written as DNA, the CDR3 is TGTGCCAGCAGCGTAGAGGCCCTAGCGCCCAATGAGCAGTTCTTC.